The 28 T cell receptor beta chains given below trace back to one sample, sequenced in a study of Tregs in tolerant kidney transplant recipients. Here immunoSEQ multiplex PCR was the method, and the copy in TCRdb shows in-frame clones only, minus some. The sample contains over 55,000 clones, around 83% of which appear only once. The source material was CD4+ T cells from blood. These receptors were obtained from a human donor in good health.

This chain connects TRBV4-1 to TRBJ2-4; D is unresolved. CDR1 is MGHRA, CDR2 YSYEKL, per germline. Trimming removed 5 bases at V and 7 bases at J, with 18 bases between. The CDR3 is 15 residues long. The CDR3 DNA reads TGCGCCAGCAGCAAAAGCGAGGCCCGCGAGAACATTCAGTACTTC. Protein sequence: CASSKSEARENIQYF.

V usage is TRBV6-1 and J usage is TRBJ2-7; a possible D gene is TRBD1 (6 bases). The CDR3 has 15 residues. The germline V and J ends were trimmed by 6 bases and 1 base, with 16 bases remaining between them. Germline V CDR1 and CDR2: MNHNS, SASEGT. The CDR3 sequence is CASSLPQGLSYEQYF. The DNA of the CDR3 is TGTGCCAGCAGCCTTCCACAGGGCCTATCCTACGAGCAGTACTTC.

This clone occurred once. V gene TRBV23-1 combines with J gene TRBJ1-1, with TRBD1 matching 9 bases. TRBV23-1 qualifies as an ORF whose function is uncertain. Trimming cost V 6 bases and J 6 bases; bases outside gene matches: 14. The CDR3 is made up of 16 amino acids. The CDR3 region has the DNA TGCGCCAGCAGACCTACCGAGGGACAGGGATTCGCTGAAGCTTTCTTT. Protein sequence: CASRPTEGQGFAEAFF.

The chain carries TRBV7-6 and TRBJ2-2; D unresolved. Germline values: CDR1 SGHVS, CDR2 FNYEAQ. V was trimmed by 5 bases and J by 7 bases, leaving 8 bases between them. This CDR3 is 12 amino acids long. Here the CDR3 reads CASSPILGELFF. Here the CDR3 DNA reads TGTGCCAGCAGCCCTATTCTCGGGGAGCTGTTTTTT.

This clone has only a few counts. This chain joins TRBV2 and TRBJ2-2; D gene ambiguous. Trimming left V 4 bases short and J 1 base short, with 13 bases between. The germline V gene has CDR1 SNHLY and CDR2 FYNNEI. The CDR3 loop spans 16 amino acids. The CDR3 DNA reads TGTGCCAGCAGTGGAGATAGTAGGAAGAACACCGGGGAGCTGTTTTTT. Encoded protein: CASSGDSRKNTGELFF.

The chain couples TRBV6-5 to TRBJ1-1, with TRBD1 identical over 8 bases. The CDR3 has 15 residues. From germline, CDR1 is MNHEY and CDR2 SVGAGI. V dropped 2 bases and J dropped 6; count of bases not matched to a gene: 8. The CDR3 sequence: CASSYTHDRGAEAFF. The CDR3 region has the DNA TGTGCCAGCAGTTACACCCACGACAGGGGAGCTGAAGCTTTCTTT.

To note about this clone: The same CDR3 also results from other DNA sequences found in this sample. This chain links TRBV9 with TRBJ2-7; D gene uncertain. Germline values: CDR1 SGDLS, CDR2 YYNGEE. V dropped 4 bases and J dropped 2 bases, with 13 bases sitting between them. This CDR3 comprises 14 residues. In nucleotides, the CDR3 is TGTGCCAGCAGCCGCGACCCCTCCGCCTACGAGCAGTACTTC. It translates to CASSRDPSAYEQYF.

The V gene is TRBV11-2, the J gene TRBJ2-7, with unresolved D. Germline V lookup: CDR1 SGHAT, CDR2 FQNNGV. The CDR3 totals 12 residues. V was cut by 5 bases and J by 3 bases, with 8 bases left in between. CDR3 sequence reads: CASSRFDYEQYF. The CDR3 DNA reads TGTGCCAGCAGCCGATTCGACTACGAGCAGTACTTC.

By proportion, this clone is medium-sized (0.01 to 0.1%). V gene TRBV9 combines with J gene TRBJ2-7; 8 bases fit TRBD1. The CDR3 length is 14 residues. The V segment lost 3 bases and the J segment 5 bases; nucleotides outside the gene matches: 7. Looked up from germline, CDR1 is SGDLS and CDR2 is YYNGEE. The CDR3 DNA follows: TGTGCCAGCAGCGCTTCTGCACAGGGGGACGAGCAGTACTTC. Translated: CASSASAQGDEQYF. The entire variable domain, with the rest obtained from reference TRBV9 and TRBJ2-7, is as follows: DSGVTQTPKHLITATGQRVTLRCSPRSGDLSVYWYQQSLDQGLQFLIQYYNGEERAKGNILERFSAQQFPDLHSELNLSSLELGDSALYFCASSASAQGDEQYFGPGTRLTVT.

The chain is built from TRBV28 and TRBJ1-1; D gene uncertain. The germline V gene encodes CDR1 MDHEN and CDR2 SYDVKM. Trimming cost V 5 bases and J 4 bases, with 8 bases left between them. The CDR3 sequence is 12 residues long. CDR3 DNA sequence: TGTGCCAGCAGTCCCCCACGCACTGAAGCTTTCTTT. Protein product: CASSPPRTEAFF.

Comments on this clone: The same CDR3 can be traced to other DNA sequences in this sample. The chain recombines TRBV2 with TRBJ1-1, with 7 positions matching TRBD1. The CDR3 has 13 residues. Trimming at V came to 4 bases and at J to 5 bases, leaving 4 bases not matched to a gene. Germline assignment: CDR1 SNHLY and CDR2 FYNNEI. CDR3 sequence: CASSVGRGTEAFF. DNA for the CDR3: TGTGCCAGCAGTGTAGGCAGGGGGACTGAAGCTTTCTTT.

The chain uses TRBV7-2 and TRBJ2-3; no reliable D call. The V gene lost 7 bases and the J gene lost 1 base, with 12 bases spanning the gap. CDR1 is SGHTA and CDR2 is FQGNSA in the germline V gene. CDR3 size: 14 residues. CDR3 in amino acids: CASTSLLRTDTQYF. DNA for the CDR3: TGTGCCAGCACCTCCCTTTTACGCACAGATACGCAGTATTTT.

This rearrangement joins TRBV7-2 to TRBJ2-3; D may be TRBD2 (5 bases). V gave up 3 bases and J gave up 0 bases, with 7 bases separating them. The length of the CDR3 is 14 residues. Germline CDR1 SGHTA, CDR2 FQGNSA. The CDR3 DNA sequence: TGTGCCAGCAGCTTCCGGACTAGCACAGATACGCAGTATTTT. It is translated as CASSFRTSTDTQYF.

The chain links TRBV9 to TRBJ2-1; TRBD2 agrees at 9 bases. CDR1 and CDR2 from the germline V gene are SGDLS and YYNGEE. The CDR3 is 17 amino acids. V gave up 4 bases and J gave up 0 bases; unmatched junction bases: 8. CDR3 in amino acids: CASSPRTSVGSYNEQFF. The CDR3 DNA reads as TGTGCCAGCAGCCCCCGGACTAGCGTTGGCTCCTACAATGAGCAGTTCTTC.

In this sample, this clone turned up once. The chain carries TRBV11-2 and TRBJ1-1; D unclear. CDR3 length equals 12 residues. V lost 3 bases and J 8 bases, leaving 10 bases between the germline ends. Looked up from germline, CDR1 is SGHAT and CDR2 is FQNNGV. CDR3 DNA: TGTGCCAGCAGCTTTTACGGGAGAGAAGCTTTCTTT. Protein: CASSFYGREAFF. Looking up the rest from reference TRBV11-2 and TRBJ1-1 gives the full variable domain: EAGVAQSPRYKIIEKRQSVAFWCNPISGHATLYWYQQILGQGPKLLIQFQNNGVVDDSQLPKDRFSAERLKGVDSTLKIQPAKLEDSAVYLCASSFYGREAFFGQGTRLTVV.

V gene TRBV5-1 combines with J gene TRBJ2-3, with TRBD2 as a possible D gene (6 bases). The CDR3 covers 18 residues. Germline assignment: CDR1 SGHRS and CDR2 YFSETQ. Trimming stripped 0 bases from V and 0 bases from J, with 17 bases between. CDR3 DNA sequence: TGCGCCAGCAGCTTGGAGCCGGGGCGGGGAATTAGCACAGATACGCAGTATTTT. It is translated as CASSLEPGRGISTDTQYF.

This clone was seen only once. The gene calls are TRBV6-5 and TRBJ2-7, with D maybe TRBD1 (6 bases). The CDR3 length is 15 residues. Germline CDR1 is MNHEY and CDR2 is SVGAGI. V lost 5 bases to trimming and J lost 3 bases, with 17 bases between them. The CDR3 DNA is TGTGCCAGCAGTCAACGCAGGGGCAGGGGCTACGAGCAGTACTTC. Translation: CASSQRRGRGYEQYF.

The chain recombines TRBV19 with TRBJ1-2; D gene uncertain. Trimming cost V 0 bases and J 5 bases, with 13 bases left between them. Germline V lookup: CDR1 LNHDA, CDR2 SQIVND (reference sequence). This CDR3 comprises 15 residues. The CDR3 reads CASSIDLGRLYGYTF. The DNA of the CDR3 is TGTGCCAGTAGTATAGATCTGGGCAGACTTTATGGCTACACCTTC.

V and J are TRBV18 and TRBJ2-7, with 7 bases fitting TRBD1. The CDR3 totals 13 residues. Looked up from germline, CDR1 is KGHSH and CDR2 is LQKENI. The V and J ends lost 2 bases and 4 bases, in that order; junction bases with no gene match: 2. This CDR3 reads CASSPGQDYEQYF. The CDR3 DNA follows: TGTGCCAGCTCACCAGGACAGGATTACGAGCAGTACTTC.

The chain uses TRBV5-4 and TRBJ2-7; 8 bases line up with TRBD2. The germline gives CDR1 SGHNT, CDR2 YYREEE (reference sequence). V lost 0 bases to trimming and J lost 2 bases; unmatched junction nucleotides: 4. The CDR3 is made up of 15 amino acids. The DNA of the CDR3 is TGTGCCAGCAGCTTGGGCCCCGGGGGGGCCTACGAGCAGTACTTC. It encodes CASSLGPGGAYEQYF.

There are many counts of this clone. V gene TRBV12-5 combines with J gene TRBJ2-5, with 8 bases matching TRBD2. The CDR3 contains 14 residues. The germline gives CDR1 LGHNT, CDR2 FRNRAP. The ends lost 3 bases at V and 7 bases at J; junction bases unmatched: 7. This CDR3 reads CASGFSGGPGTQYF. In nucleotides, the CDR3 is TGTGCTAGTGGTTTCTCGGGGGGGCCAGGGACCCAGTACTTC.

This clone rates as large. The chain joins TRBV10-3 to TRBJ1-5; 8 nucleotides align to TRBD1. The V segment lost 3 bases and the J segment 7 bases; nucleotides outside the gene matches: 8. From germline, CDR1 is ENHRY and CDR2 SYGVKD. The CDR3 extends over 15 amino acids. The CDR3 DNA is TGTGCCATCAGTGAAGGGCAGGGGGCTGGGCAGCCCCAGCATTTT. Protein sequence: CAISEGQGAGQPQHF.

The chain employs TRBV6-5 and TRBJ1-2; 8 nucleotides match TRBD1. The junction had 5 bases not matched to a gene; V was cut back by 6 bases and J by 8 bases. Looked up from germline, CDR1 is MNHEY and CDR2 is SVGAGI. The CDR3 extends over 12 amino acids. CDR3: CASSRGTGGYTF. CDR3 bases: TGTGCCAGCAGCCGCGGGACAGGCGGCTACACCTTC.

This sequence joins TRBV7-8 and TRBJ2-2; 9 bases line up with TRBD2. This CDR3 contains 17 residues. Trimming removed 5 bases from V and 1 base from J; junction bases left unmatched: 8. Germline CDR1 and CDR2: SGHVS and FQNEAQ. CDR3 amino acids: CASSHTLLAGNTGELFF. Here the CDR3 DNA reads TGTGCCAGCAGCCATACCCTACTAGCGGGGAACACCGGGGAGCTGTTTTTT.

The chain is built from TRBV4-3 and TRBJ2-5; the match to TRBD2 covers 11 bases. Unmatched junction bases numbered 8, after V lost 3 bases and J lost 5 bases. Germline lookup yields CDR1 LGHNA and CDR2 YSLEER. The CDR3 sequence is 16 residues long. The CDR3 nucleotides read TGCGCCAGCAGCCAGGCTCTAGCGGGGGGATCGGAGACCCAGTACTTC. Translated, it gives CASSQALAGGSETQYF.

Only one count was recorded for this clone. The genes are TRBV11-1 and TRBJ2-5; D perhaps matches TRBD1 (5 bases). This CDR3 comprises 14 residues. Trimming removed 6 bases at V and 5 bases at J, with 16 bases between. Germline V gene lookup returns CDR1 SGHAT and CDR2 FQDESV (reference sequence). The CDR3 DNA sequence: TGTGCCAGCAGTAAAAGGGGATTCGGGGAGACCCAGTACTTC. Protein product: CASSKRGFGETQYF.

This rearrangement joins TRBV5-6 to TRBJ2-3, with D perhaps TRBD1 (6 bases). The CDR3 contains 15 residues. V dropped 2 bases and J dropped 3 bases, with 13 bases sitting between them. Per the germline V gene, CDR1 is SGHDT and CDR2 is YYEEEE. DNA for the CDR3: TGTGCCAGCAGCTTACGTGGGGGCCCAACAGATACGCAGTATTTT. It encodes CASSLRGGPTDTQYF.

The rearrangement joins TRBV30 to TRBJ2-7; D might be TRBD1 (5 bases). The germline CDR1 and CDR2 sequences are GTSNPN and SVGIG (reference sequence). There are 14 residues in the CDR3. V shed 0 bases and J shed 6 bases, with 15 bases lying between them. In DNA form, the CDR3 reads TGTGCCTGGAGTGTACAGGTCAGGGATGGCGAGCAGTACTTC. Translating gives CAWSVQVRDGEQYF.